This T cell receptor (beta chain) was obtained from a study of T cell responses to AZD1222 COVID-19 vaccine (dated by TCRdb to the early 2020s). With respect to the entire study: TCR sequencing was performed for 230 to 250 trial participants, of whom roughly 200 were given two doses of AZD1222 and 26 were given two doses of MenACWY control vaccine. Trial participants were enrolled by age into 18-55, 56-69 and 70-plus year subgroups, with roughly 150, 30 and 60 TCR-sequenced participants respectively.

Beyond this particular receptor, the publication reports: After two AZD1222 doses, both the breadth and the depth of spike-specific TCRs were significantly higher than at day 0 and than in MenACWY recipients. Vaccine-associated CD4 TCRs spanned the whole spike protein, with dominant responses in regions 160-218 and 743-854. The 56-69-year group was small, and its depth increase did not reach significance, likely because of low power. Nearly half of unique spike-specific TCRs reportedly recognized epitopes outside regions mutated in the B.1.351 and B.1.1.7 variants. Because no day 14 peak-response samples were available, repertoires were characterized only after the peak T cell response. Participants were mostly white British and included more females than males, and it was suggested by the authors that clonal diversity may have been underestimated. Conclusions about previously exposed vaccinees are limited because only six or seven AZD1222 recipients were SARS-CoV-2 seropositive at baseline.

Reading the label with the study, this specimen's time point is: about 28 days (+/-7) after the second vaccine dose. AZD1222 recipients with second doses at about 4 weeks or about 12 weeks were pooled, because spike-specific TCR depth and breadth did not differ between schedules. The vaccinee samples were drawn from two UK trials, COV001 and COV002, one of which was a single-blind randomized controlled phase 2/3 trial testing AZD1222 (ChAdOx1 nCoV-19) in healthy adults. For TCRbeta chain sequencing, PBMC samples from trial participants were taken at day 0 and at day 28 after the second dose. The CDR3 regions of human TCRbeta chains were analyzed by immunosequencing. The paper's data handling went like this. TCRs in the repertoires were compared against a reference library of SARS-CoV-2-specific TCRs that had been generated with the MIRA antigen-specificity platform. Breadth was defined as the fraction of unique TCRs that were SARS-CoV-2-associated. Depth was defined as the fraction of total T cells that were SARS-CoV-2-associated. Using the MIRA data, each spike-specific TCR was mapped to the spike region that the TCR reacts to and placed in a CD4 or CD8 class. Log10-transformed breadth and depth values were compared by one-way ANOVA with Sidak's multiple comparisons tests. TCRdb carries this immuneACCESS record with in-frame sequences only. Its versions omit some clonotypes, under half of them owing to an unresolved V gene in the studies checked, with the rest unexplained. D and trimming come from the DNA, and the V and J calls and clone size come from that table. The sample records over 100,000 clones, roughly 86% of which are singletons. 4.4% of the sample is in the top ten clones.

Remarks on this clone: Its antigen has not been determined. Per-base qualities were not stored, and no clone one base away is much larger.

From the cysteine up to the phenylalanine, the CDR3 has a length of 16 residues. The only DNA kept is the CDR3, 48 bases in frame from the first base. V trim: 3 bases; J trim: 2 bases; unmatched bases: 6. CDR1 is given as KGHDR and CDR2 as SFDVKD, both from the germline V gene. The sequenced sample was peripheral blood, obtained 28 days after the second AZD1222 dose. This receptor was taken from an adult who received the AZD1222 COVID-19 vaccine. The chain employs TRBV24-1 and TRBJ2-4, with 7 central nucleotides matching TRBD2. CDR3 region: CATSDGNGGTKNIQYF. The DNA sequence is as follows: TGTGCCACCAGTGATGGGAACGGGGGGACCAAAAACATTCAGTACTTC.